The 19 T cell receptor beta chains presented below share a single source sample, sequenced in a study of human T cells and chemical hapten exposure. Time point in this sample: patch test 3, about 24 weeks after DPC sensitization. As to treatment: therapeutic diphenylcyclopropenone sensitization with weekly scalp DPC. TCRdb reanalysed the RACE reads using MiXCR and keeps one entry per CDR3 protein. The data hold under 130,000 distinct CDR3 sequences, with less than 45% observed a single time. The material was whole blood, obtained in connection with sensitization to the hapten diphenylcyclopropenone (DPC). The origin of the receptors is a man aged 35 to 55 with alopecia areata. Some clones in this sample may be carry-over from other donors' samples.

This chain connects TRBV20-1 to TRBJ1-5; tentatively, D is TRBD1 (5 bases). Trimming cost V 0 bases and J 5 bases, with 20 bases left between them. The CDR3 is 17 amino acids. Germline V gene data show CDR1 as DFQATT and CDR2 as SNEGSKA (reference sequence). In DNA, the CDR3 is TGCAGTGCTAGAGATCTATCGACAACCAGAGGGGATCAGCCCCAGCATTTT. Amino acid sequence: CSARDLSTTRGDQPQHF.

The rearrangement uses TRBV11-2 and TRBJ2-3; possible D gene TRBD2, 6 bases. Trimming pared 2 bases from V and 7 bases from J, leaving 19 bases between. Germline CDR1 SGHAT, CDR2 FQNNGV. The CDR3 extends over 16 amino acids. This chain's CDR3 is CASSLYSGASTNTQYF. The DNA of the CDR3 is TGTGCCAGCAGCTTATACTCGGGAGCCTCCACGAATACGCAGTATTTT.

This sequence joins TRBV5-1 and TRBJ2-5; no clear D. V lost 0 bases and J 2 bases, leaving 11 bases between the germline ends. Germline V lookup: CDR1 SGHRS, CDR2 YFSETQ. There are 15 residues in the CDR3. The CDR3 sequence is CASSLVVGTQETQYF. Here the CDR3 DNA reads TGCGCCAGCAGCTTGGTCGTGGGTACTCAAGAGACCCAGTACTTC.

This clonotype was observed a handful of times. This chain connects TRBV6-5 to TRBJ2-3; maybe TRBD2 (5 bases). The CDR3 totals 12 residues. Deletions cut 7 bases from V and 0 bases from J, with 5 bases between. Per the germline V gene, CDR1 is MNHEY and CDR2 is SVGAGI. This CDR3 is CASTGSTDTQYF. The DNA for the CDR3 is TGTGCCAGCACGGGGAGCACAGATACGCAGTATTTT.

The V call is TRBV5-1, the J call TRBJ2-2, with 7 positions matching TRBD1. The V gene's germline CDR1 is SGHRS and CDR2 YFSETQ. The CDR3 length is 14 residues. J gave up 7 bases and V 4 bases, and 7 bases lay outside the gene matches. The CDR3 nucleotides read TGCGCCAGCAGCCAACTGACAGGGAACGGGGAGCTGTTTTTT. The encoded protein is CASSQLTGNGELFF.

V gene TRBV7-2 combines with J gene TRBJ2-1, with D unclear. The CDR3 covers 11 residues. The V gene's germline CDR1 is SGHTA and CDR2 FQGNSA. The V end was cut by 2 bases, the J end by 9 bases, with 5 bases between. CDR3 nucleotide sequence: TGTGCCAGCAGCTTAATGGGTGAGCAGTTCTTC. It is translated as CASSLMGEQFF.

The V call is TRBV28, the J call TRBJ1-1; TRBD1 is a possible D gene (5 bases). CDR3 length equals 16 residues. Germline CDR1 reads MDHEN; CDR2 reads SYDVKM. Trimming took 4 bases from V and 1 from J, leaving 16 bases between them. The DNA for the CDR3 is TGTGCCAGCAGTTGGCAGGGCCCCTCCGAGAACACTGAAGCTTTCTTT. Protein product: CASSWQGPSENTEAFF.

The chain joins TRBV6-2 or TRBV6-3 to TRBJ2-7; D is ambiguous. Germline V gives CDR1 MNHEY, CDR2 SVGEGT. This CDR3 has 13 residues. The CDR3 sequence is CASCYSINYEQYV. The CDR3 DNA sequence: TGTGCCAGCTGTTACTCGATTAATTACGAGCAGTACGTC.

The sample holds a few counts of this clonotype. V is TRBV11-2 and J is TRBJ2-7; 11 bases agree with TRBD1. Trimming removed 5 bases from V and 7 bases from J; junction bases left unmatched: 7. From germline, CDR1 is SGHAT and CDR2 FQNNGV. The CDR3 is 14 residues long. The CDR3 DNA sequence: TGTGCCAGCAGCCCGAGGGACAGGGGGTCGGAGCAGTACTTC. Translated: CASSPRDRGSEQYF.

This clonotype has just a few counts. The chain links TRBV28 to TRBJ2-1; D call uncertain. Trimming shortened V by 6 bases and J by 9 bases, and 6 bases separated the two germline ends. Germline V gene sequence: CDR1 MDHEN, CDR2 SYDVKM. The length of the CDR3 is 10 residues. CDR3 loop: CASSLFEQFF. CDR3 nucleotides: TGTGCCAGCAGCCTTTTTGAGCAGTTCTTC. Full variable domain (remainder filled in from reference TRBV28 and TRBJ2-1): DVKVTQSSRYLVKRTGEKVFLECVQDMDHENMFWYRQDPGLGLRLIYFSYDVKMKEKGDIPEGYSVSREKKERFSLILESASTNQTSMYLCASSLFEQFFGPGTRLTVL.

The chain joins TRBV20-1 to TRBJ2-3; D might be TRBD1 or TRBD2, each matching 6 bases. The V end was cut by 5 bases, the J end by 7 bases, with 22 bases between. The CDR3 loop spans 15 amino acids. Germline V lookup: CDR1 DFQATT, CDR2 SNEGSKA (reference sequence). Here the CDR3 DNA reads TGCAGTGCTCCCCGGGCCTCCGGGGGCAGCAATACGCAGTATTTT. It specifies CSAPRASGGSNTQYF.

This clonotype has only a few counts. The CDR3 is CASSGTKMTREKLFF. The CDR3 bases are TGTGCCAGCAGCGGGACAAAAATGACGCGGGAAAAACTGTTTTTT. The chain links TRBV3-1 to TRBJ1-4; D is possibly TRBD1 (6 bases). Germline V gene sequence: CDR1 LGHDT, CDR2 YNNKEL (reference sequence). V shed 5 bases and J shed 8 bases, with 18 bases lying between them. This CDR3 comprises 15 residues. Combining the CDR3 with reference TRBV3-1 and TRBJ1-4 gives the whole variable domain DTAVSQTPKYLVTQMGNDKSIKCEQNLGHDTMYWYKQDSKKFLKIMFSYNNKELIINETVPNRFSPKSPDKAHLNLHINSLELGDSAVYFCASSGTKMTREKLFFGSGTQLSVL.

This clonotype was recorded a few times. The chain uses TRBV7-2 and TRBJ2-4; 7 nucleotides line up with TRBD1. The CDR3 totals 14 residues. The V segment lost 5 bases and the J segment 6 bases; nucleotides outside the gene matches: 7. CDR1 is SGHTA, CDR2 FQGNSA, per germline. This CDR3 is CASSPNRGANIQYF. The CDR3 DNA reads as TGTGCCAGCAGCCCAAACAGGGGTGCAAACATTCAGTACTTC.

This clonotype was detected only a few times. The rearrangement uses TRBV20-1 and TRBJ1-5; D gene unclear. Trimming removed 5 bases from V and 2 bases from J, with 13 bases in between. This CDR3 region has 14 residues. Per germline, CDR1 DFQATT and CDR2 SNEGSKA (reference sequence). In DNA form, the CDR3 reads TGCAGTGCTCATTCACCCGAGGGCAATCAGCCCCAGCATTTT. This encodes CSAHSPEGNQPQHF.

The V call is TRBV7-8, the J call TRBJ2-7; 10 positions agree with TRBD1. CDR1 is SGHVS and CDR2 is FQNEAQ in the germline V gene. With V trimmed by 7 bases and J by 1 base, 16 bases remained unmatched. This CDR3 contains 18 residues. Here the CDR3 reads CASTRVDRGVTPSYEQYV. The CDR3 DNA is TGTGCCAGCACCCGAGTGGACAGGGGGGTTACCCCTTCCTACGAGCAGTACGTC.

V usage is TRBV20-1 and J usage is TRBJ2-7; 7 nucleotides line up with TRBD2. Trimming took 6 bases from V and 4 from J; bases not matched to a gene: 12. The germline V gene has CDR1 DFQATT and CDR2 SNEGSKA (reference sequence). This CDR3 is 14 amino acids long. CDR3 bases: TGCAGTGCCTTAGCGCGGGGGAAGGGATACGAGCAGTACTTC. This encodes CSALARGKGYEQYF.

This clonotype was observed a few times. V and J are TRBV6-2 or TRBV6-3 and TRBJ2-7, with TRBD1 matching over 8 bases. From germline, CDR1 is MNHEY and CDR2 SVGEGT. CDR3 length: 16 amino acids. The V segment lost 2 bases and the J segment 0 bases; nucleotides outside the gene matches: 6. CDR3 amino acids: CASSYARQGSSYEQYF. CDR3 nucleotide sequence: TGTGCCAGCAGTTACGCACGACAGGGGTCCTCCTACGAGCAGTACTTC.

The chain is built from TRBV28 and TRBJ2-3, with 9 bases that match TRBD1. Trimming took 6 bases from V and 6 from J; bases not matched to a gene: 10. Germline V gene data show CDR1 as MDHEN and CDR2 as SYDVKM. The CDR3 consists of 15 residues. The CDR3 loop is CASSQDGTGMDTQYF. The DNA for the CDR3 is TGTGCCAGCAGCCAAGATGGGACAGGGATGGATACGCAGTATTTT.

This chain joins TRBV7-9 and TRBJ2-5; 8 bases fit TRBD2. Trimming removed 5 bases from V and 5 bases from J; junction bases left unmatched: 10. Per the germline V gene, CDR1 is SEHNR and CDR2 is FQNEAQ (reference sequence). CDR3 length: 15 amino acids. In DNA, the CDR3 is TGTGCCAGCAGCCCGGGACTAGTGACGTCGGAGACCCAGTACTTC. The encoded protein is CASSPGLVTSETQYF. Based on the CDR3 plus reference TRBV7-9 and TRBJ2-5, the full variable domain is DTGVSQNPRHKITKRGQNVTFRCDPISEHNRLYWYRQTLGQGPEFLTYFQNEAQLEKSRLLSDRFSAERPKGSFSTLEIQRTEQGDSAMYLCASSPGLVTSETQYFGPGTRLLVL.